The entry that follows covers one T cell receptor (beta chain) sequence. This specimen comes from a study of cytomegalovirus exposure and HLA in healthy donors. The PCR used 60 Vbeta and 13 Jbeta primers. This table comes from immunoSEQ multiplex PCR, and its TCRdb copy is limited to in-frame clones, with some not included. The sample has 150,000 to 200,000 clones, 80% to 85% seen once. Germline V gene data show CDR1 as GTSNPN and CDR2 as SVGIG (reference sequence). The CDR3 has 14 amino acids. Trimming removed 3 bases from V and 8 bases from J, with 17 bases in between. The clonotype originates from a girl aged 2-9 years in good health and CMV-seropositive. The sample taken for sequencing was PBMCs. V is TRBV30 and J is TRBJ2-4; D possibly corresponds to TRBD2 (5 bases). The CDR3 region is CAWRIWRTPDIQYF. CDR3 nucleotides: TGTGCCTGGAGAATTTGGAGGACCCCGGACATTCAGTACTTC.